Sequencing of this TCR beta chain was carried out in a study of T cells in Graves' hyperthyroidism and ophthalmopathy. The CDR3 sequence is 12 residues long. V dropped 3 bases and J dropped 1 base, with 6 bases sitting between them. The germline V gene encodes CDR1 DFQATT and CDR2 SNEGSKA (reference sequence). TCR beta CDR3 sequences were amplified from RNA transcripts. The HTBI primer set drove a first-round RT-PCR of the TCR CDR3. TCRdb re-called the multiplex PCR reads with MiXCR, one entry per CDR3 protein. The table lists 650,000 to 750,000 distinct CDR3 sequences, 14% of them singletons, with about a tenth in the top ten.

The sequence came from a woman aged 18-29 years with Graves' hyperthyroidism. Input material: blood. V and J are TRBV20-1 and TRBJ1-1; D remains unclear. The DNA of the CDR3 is TGCAGTGCTAGCTCAGGGAACACTGAAGCTTTCTTT. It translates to CSASSGNTEAFF.